This record concerns one TCR beta chain sequence. No cognate antigen has been identified for it. No much larger clone exists at a distance of one base, and base qualities are not known. The sample is drawn from a study of T cells after yellow fever vaccination (dated by TCRdb to between 2018 and 2021). For context, the study as a whole: The SMART-Seq v4 Ultra Low Input RNA kit was used to prepare libraries from fractions with low cell numbers. To track T-cell clones before and after primary and booster YFV17D yellow fever vaccination, bulk TCR alpha and beta repertoires were sequenced longitudinally. Two healthy male donors, one aged 18 to 29 and one aged 30 to 40 years, made up the cohort. Blood was collected at multiple timepoints before and after primary and secondary immunization, and bulk PBMC replicates and cell subsets were isolated.

Points the paper makes about the study in general: A small share of clonotypes was detected in both CD4 and CD8 compartments, with the overlap likely arising from convergent recombination. The secondary T-cell response was weaker than the primary response but faster, peaking on day 5 instead of day 15. After the booster, most of the clones that had expanded following primary vaccination were detected again (about 95% of CD4 and around 88% of CD8), which suggests that memory was broadly maintained. Because abundant contaminating clonotypes from the bulk population could be contained in FACS-sorted repertoires, computational filtering was required. Because only a couple of donors were included in the study, the extent to which the findings can be generalized is limited.

The trim is 10 bases for V and 1 base for J, with a gap of 12 bases between the germline ends. The CDR3 sequence holds 13 residues, the cysteine and phenylalanine included. Here the CDR3 DNA is all that survives: 39 bases in frame from base 1. Based on the germline V gene, the CDR1 and CDR2 sequences are MNHNS and SASEGT. What this sample's treatment or condition label stands for: live attenuated yellow fever vaccine strain. PBMCs were isolated from peripheral blood using a standard Ficoll-Paque protocol. Dynabeads CD4 and CD8 positive selection kits were used to isolate CD4 and CD8 T-cell fractions. TriZol was used to extract RNA from bulk PBMCs, CD4 and CD8 fractions, and dextramer-positive and dextramer-negative fractions. Synthesis of TCR cDNA relied on 5'RACE template switching, a step that introduced a universal primer site along with unique molecular identifiers. cDNA synthesis was primed from both the TCR alpha and TCR beta constant segments. Library amplification used two PCR steps, and the second PCR step added sample barcodes and sequencing adapters. Libraries were sequenced on Illumina HiSeq 2500 (2x100 bp) or NovaSeq (2x150 bp). In the original analysis: Demultiplexing of reads and collapsing into UMI consensus sequences were performed with MIGEC, and V(D)J alignment was carried out with MiXCR. Clonotypes responding to the vaccine were identified with edgeR on replicate PBMC samples, with the criteria of FDR below 0.01 and a log2 fold change above 5 up to day 15. CD4 or CD8 identity was assigned to each bulk clonotype according to whether the clonotype was present at higher abundance in the sequenced CD4 repertoire or the sequenced CD8 repertoire. TCRdb reran the public reads through fastp at Q25 and MiXCR, keeping productive beta chains. Records with the same CDR3 protein are collapsed into one entry carrying the most frequent genes and DNA. V and J calls and clone size were set by TCRdb, not the authors. For this sample there are approximately 300,000 distinct CDR3 sequences; around 13% appear just once. Together, the top ten hold around 0.55% of the sample.

The receptor's source is a man in his thirties or forties who received the YFV17D yellow fever vaccine. Source: CD4+ T cells sorted from PBMCs, taken 45 days after the yellow fever booster vaccination. The chain employs TRBV6-1 and TRBJ2-3; the D gene lacks a confident call. The CDR3 is CATRASGTDTQYF. The DNA sequence reads TGTGCCACCCGGGCTTCGGGCACAGATACGCAGTATTTT.